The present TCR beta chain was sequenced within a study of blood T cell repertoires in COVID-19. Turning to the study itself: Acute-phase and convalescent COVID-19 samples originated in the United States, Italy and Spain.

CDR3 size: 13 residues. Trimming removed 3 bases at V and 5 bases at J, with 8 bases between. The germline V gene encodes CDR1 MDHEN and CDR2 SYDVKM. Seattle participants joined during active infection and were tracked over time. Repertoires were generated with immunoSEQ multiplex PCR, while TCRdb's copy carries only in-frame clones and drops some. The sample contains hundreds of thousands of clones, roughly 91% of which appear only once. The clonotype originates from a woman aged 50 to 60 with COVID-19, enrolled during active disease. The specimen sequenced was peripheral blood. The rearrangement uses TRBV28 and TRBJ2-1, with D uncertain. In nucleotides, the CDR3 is TGTGCCAGCAGTTTTACAGAGAACAATGAGCAGTTCTTC. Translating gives CASSFTENNEQFF.